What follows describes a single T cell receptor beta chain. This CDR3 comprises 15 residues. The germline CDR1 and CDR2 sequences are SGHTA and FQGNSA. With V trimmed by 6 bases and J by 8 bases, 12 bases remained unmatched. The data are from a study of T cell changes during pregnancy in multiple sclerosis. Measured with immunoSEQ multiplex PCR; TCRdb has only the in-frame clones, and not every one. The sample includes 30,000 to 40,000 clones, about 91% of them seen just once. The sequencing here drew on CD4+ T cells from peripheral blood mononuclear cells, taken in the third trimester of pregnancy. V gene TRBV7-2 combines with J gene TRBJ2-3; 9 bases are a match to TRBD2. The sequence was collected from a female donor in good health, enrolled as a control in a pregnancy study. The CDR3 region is CASRLLAGVAGTQYF. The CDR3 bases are TGTGCCAGCAGATTACTAGCGGGTGTGGCCGGTACGCAGTATTTT.